What follows is one T cell receptor beta chain and its context. Its antigen specificity is not known. Base qualities are not recorded, but no much larger clone differs from it by a single base. This entry belongs to a study of blood T cell repertoires in COVID-19 (dated by TCRdb to 2018 to 2021). For context, the study as a whole: Collaborator samples came from the United States, Italy and Spain and covered acute and convalescent phases of COVID-19. The material from the prospective study consisted of cDNA or gDNA derived from T cells, B-cell-depleted T cells, or PBMCs. Deeply sampled blood TCRbeta repertoires from subjects exposed to, actively infected with, or recovered from COVID-19 were included in the dataset. A freely available public database, intended as a resource for researchers studying the immune response to SARS-CoV-2, is where the repertoires were released. The samples were drawn from the first 160 participants of the ongoing ImmuneRACE study and from some 1,300 subjects provided by 6 global collaborators. The sample metadata nearly always contained a de-identified subject ID, COVID-19 status, age in years and sex. HLA class I and class II types, where available, came from metadata supplied by the sample provider rather than from assay-based typing.

Whole blood was collected in K2EDTA tubes by collaborating institutions according to the institutions' own protocols. For TCRbeta analysis, collaborators shipped samples in one of three forms: frozen whole blood, isolated PBMCs, or DNA extracted from either of those sample types. Unmatched junction bases come to 10, with V trimmed by 6 bases and J by 6 bases. Via the germline V gene (reference sequence), CDR1 is LNHDA and CDR2 SQIVND. The CDR3, cysteine through phenylalanine, is 16 amino acids long. Just CDR3 DNA is preserved here, 48 bases in frame from base 1. The paper's findings and limits, for the study overall: How much clinical and demographic metadata was included differed by source and by participant, and the metadata was provided uncurated.

TCRbeta CDR3 regions were amplified from genomic DNA using the immunoSEQ Assay, a bias-controlled multiplex PCR. In the authors' own workflow: Within the assay, amplification of reference gene primers was used to estimate how many nucleated cells each sample contained. Sequence reads were collapsed and filtered to measure the absolute abundance of every unique TCRbeta CDR3 rearrangement. For each sample, productive Simpson clonality was calculated by taking the square root of Simpson's diversity index across productive rearrangements. The clones in this table, taken by TCRdb from immuneACCESS, are in-frame only. Not every clone is retained; where verified, under half of the shortfall comes from an unresolved V gene, and the cause of the rest is unknown. V, J and clone size derive from that table, while D and trimming were established from the DNA sequence. Counted in this sample were approximately 130,000 clones; approximately 84% of them appeared once. The biggest ten clones account for about 13% of the sample.

The source is a human donor in a cohort sampled during active COVID-19. The sample taken for sequencing was peripheral blood. Recombination connected TRBV19 to TRBJ2-1; 11 bases in the junction line up with TRBD2. The DNA sequence is TGTGCCAGTAGCGATCTAGCGGGGGGCCCCGTCAATGAGCAGTTCTTC. It translates to CASSDLAGGPVNEQFF. With all but the CDR3 taken from the reference TRBV19 and TRBJ2-1 genes, the full variable domain is: DGGITQSPKYLFRKEGQNVTLSCEQNLNHDAMYWYRQDPGQGLRLIYYSQIVNDFQKGDIAEGYSVSREKKESFPLTVTSAQKNPTAFYLCASSDLAGGPVNEQFFGPGTRLTVL.